This is a list of T cell receptor beta chains from one sample in a study of blood T cell repertoires in COVID-19. Sequenced by immunoSEQ multiplex PCR; TCRdb stores in-frame clones only, minus some. The sample yields roughly 120,000 clones, about 74% seen once. The sequenced sample consisted of peripheral blood. The receptors come from a man aged 80 or over with COVID-19, enrolled during active disease. Both conserved end residues are trimmed from each CDR3. A D gene is named only where the DNA matches it firmly. Size is stated for part of the rows, as once, few or many counts, or as a class when the clone is expanded.

cdr3_aa,d_call,v_call,j_call,clone_size
ASSLEGQIGGVDEQF,-,TRBV13,TRBJ2-1,-
ASSYIHRGQETQY,-,TRBV6-5,TRBJ2-5,-
ASSGSGSTDTQY,-,TRBV9,TRBJ2-3,once
ASSPPGPEGQF,-,TRBV5-4,TRBJ2-1,-
ASLQGAGYT,-,TRBV19,TRBJ1-2,-
ASSPHYRGESSWNTEAF,TRBD1,TRBV4-1,TRBJ1-1,-
ASTSGGKTGELF,TRBD2,TRBV6-5,TRBJ2-2,-
ASSPANRVGGTEAF,-,TRBV18,TRBJ1-1,once
ASSWLTGGSPLH,TRBD1,TRBV28,TRBJ1-6,-
ASGGMVETQY,-,TRBV7-2,TRBJ2-5,-
ASSLVGSTTQGQY,-,TRBV7-2,TRBJ2-7,-
ASSLGHPNSPLH,-,TRBV3-1/TRBV3-2,TRBJ1-6,-
ASSAGRGGAAF,-,TRBV7-9,TRBJ1-1,-
SVEQGSYYEQY,TRBD1,TRBV29-1,TRBJ2-7,-
ASSPDRGQTNYGYT,TRBD1,TRBV18,TRBJ1-2,-
ASSQGLAGVQETQY,TRBD2,TRBV5-4,TRBJ2-5,-
ASSWWDSNYGYT,TRBD1,TRBV5-4,TRBJ1-2,-
ASSIGGLYEQY,-,TRBV11-2,TRBJ2-7,-
ASSQTGGTEAF,-,TRBV12-3/TRBV12-4,TRBJ1-1,-
ASSQGGRVDGYT,-,TRBV14,TRBJ1-2,-
ASSPGLAGGGETQY,TRBD2,TRBV3-1/TRBV3-2,TRBJ2-5,-
ASSILQNEKLF,-,TRBV19,TRBJ1-4,-
ASSVDNPYGYT,-,TRBV7-9,TRBJ1-2,-
ASSPAGKDSPLH,-,TRBV18,TRBJ1-6,-
ASSPPGGEQY,TRBD2,TRBV12-3/TRBV12-4,TRBJ2-7,few
ASSPAGGWGQPQH,TRBD1,TRBV11-2,TRBJ1-5,-
ASSFRGNEQY,-,TRBV5-1,TRBJ2-7,once
ASSQGTGESQPQH,TRBD1,TRBV4-2,TRBJ1-5,-
ASSLATGGNYGYT,TRBD1,TRBV7-9,TRBJ1-2,-
ASSSGNRGPETQY,TRBD1,TRBV6-5,TRBJ2-5,once
ASSLEGREGEKLF,-,TRBV5-8,TRBJ1-4,few
ASSLTLSGGEELF,TRBD2,TRBV5-1,TRBJ2-2,-
ASSLTVMAGAYEQY,TRBD2,TRBV11-2,TRBJ2-7,-
ASSLMAGAYNEQF,TRBD2,TRBV7-2,TRBJ2-1,few
ASSPSGSSYNEQF,TRBD2,TRBV6-5,TRBJ2-1,few
ASSYTGDQPQH,TRBD1,TRBV5-1,TRBJ1-5,-
ASSLLAESSYNEQF,TRBD2,TRBV13,TRBJ2-1,few
ASSLGISGGGEQF,TRBD2,TRBV7-7,TRBJ2-1,-
ASSRRTGGDEQY,TRBD1,TRBV6-5,TRBJ2-7,-
ASSQDDYRNEQF,-,TRBV3-1/TRBV3-2,TRBJ2-1,-
ASISGPGWANEQF,-,TRBV5-1,TRBJ2-1,-
ASSPTGVYEQY,-,TRBV28,TRBJ2-7,few
ASRSSGSTDTQY,-,TRBV4-2,TRBJ2-3,-